This T cell receptor (beta chain) was recovered during a study of CD4 T cells in relation to SARS-CoV-2 and coronaviruses. Study background: TCR beta CDR3s were sequenced after roughly nine-day antigen culture of PBMCs.

Measured with immunoSEQ multiplex PCR; TCRdb has only the in-frame clones, and not every one. The table has some 35,000 clones, roughly 85% seen once. A note on this clone: Its antigen remains unidentified.

The CDR3 has 16 residues. Germline CDR1 and CDR2: SGHDT and YYEEEE. V dropped 1 base and J dropped 2; count of bases not matched to a gene: 8. This receptor was obtained from an adult with COVID-19. Sequenced sample: naive CD4+ T cells from PBMCs, cultured in vitro. The subset is: naive CD4+ T cells isolated by negative enrichment. V is TRBV5-6 and J is TRBJ2-7, with 8 bases matching TRBD1. Written as DNA, the CDR3 is TGTGCCAGCAGCTTGTTACAGGGGGACAGAGCCTACGAGCAGTACTTC. This encodes CASSLLQGDRAYEQYF.